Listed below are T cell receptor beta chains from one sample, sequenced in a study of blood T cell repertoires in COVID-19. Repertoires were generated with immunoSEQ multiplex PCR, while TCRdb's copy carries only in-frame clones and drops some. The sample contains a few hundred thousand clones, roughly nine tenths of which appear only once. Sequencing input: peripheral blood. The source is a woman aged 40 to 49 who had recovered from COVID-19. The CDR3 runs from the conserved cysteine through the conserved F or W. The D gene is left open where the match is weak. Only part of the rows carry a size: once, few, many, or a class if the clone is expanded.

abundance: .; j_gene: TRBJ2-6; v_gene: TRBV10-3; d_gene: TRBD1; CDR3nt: TGTGCCATCAGTGAGGGACAGGTTTTCTCTGGGGCCAACGTCCTGACTTTC; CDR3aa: CAISEGQVFSGANVLTF
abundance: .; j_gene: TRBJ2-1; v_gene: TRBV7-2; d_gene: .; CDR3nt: TGTGCCAGCAGCCGGCCAGGAGGACCTGCCTACAATGAGCAGTTCTTC; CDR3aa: CASSRPGGPAYNEQFF
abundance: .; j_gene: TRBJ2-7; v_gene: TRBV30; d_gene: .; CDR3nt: TGTGCCTGGACCTATGGCCGGGGTCCCTACGAGCAGTACTTC; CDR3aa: CAWTYGRGPYEQYF
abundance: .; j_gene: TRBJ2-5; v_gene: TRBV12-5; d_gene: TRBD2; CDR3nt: TGTGCTAGTGGCCTAGCGGGGGGATCACAAGAGACCCAGTACTTC; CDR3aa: CASGLAGGSQETQYF
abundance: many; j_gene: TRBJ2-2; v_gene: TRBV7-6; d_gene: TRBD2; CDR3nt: TGTGCCAGCAGCTCTAGCGGGGGGAACACCGGGGAGCTGTTTTTT; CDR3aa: CASSSSGGNTGELFF
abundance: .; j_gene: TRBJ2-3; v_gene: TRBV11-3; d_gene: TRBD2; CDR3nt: TGTGCCAGCAGCTTGGGCGGGGGGGCCCAAGATACGCAGTATTTT; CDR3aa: CASSLGGGAQDTQYF
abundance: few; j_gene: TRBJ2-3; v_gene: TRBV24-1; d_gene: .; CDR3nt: TGTGCCACCAGTGATTTGATTCAGATAACGCAGTATTTT; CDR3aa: CATSDLIQITQYF
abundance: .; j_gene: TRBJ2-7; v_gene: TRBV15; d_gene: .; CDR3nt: TGTGCCACCAGCAGAGATCCGGGTTTCGAGCAGTACTTC; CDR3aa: CATSRDPGFEQYF
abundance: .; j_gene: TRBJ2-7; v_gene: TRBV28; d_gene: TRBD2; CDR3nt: TGTGCCAGCAGTGCCGGGACTAGGTCCTACGAGCAGTACTTC; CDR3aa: CASSAGTRSYEQYF
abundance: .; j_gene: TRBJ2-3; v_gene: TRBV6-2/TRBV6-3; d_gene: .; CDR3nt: TGTGCCAGCAGTTACTCGTCAAACAGAAACACAGATACGCAGTATTTT; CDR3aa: CASSYSSNRNTDTQYF